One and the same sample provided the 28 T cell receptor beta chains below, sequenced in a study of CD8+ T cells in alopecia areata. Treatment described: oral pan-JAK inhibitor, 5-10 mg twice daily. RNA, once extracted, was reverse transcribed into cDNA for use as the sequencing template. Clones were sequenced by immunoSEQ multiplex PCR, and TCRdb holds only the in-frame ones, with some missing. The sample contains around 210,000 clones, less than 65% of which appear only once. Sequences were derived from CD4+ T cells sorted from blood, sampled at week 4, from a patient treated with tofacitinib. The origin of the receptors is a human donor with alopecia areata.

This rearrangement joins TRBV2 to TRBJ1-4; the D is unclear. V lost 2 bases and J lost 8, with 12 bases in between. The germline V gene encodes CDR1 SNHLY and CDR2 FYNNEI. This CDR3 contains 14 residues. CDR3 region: CASSEWGEGEKLFF. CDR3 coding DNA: TGTGCCAGCAGTGAATGGGGAGAAGGGGAAAAACTGTTTTTT.

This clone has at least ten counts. The CDR3 nucleotides read TGTGCCAGTAGTATCGGGGACGCGAACACCGGGGAGCTGTTTTTT. Protein: CASSIGDANTGELFF. V usage is TRBV19 and J usage is TRBJ2-2, with D possibly called TRBD1 or TRBD2 (5 bases each). The V end was cut by 3 bases, the J end by 0 bases, with 8 bases between. The CDR3 totals 15 residues. Germline V gene data show CDR1 as LNHDA and CDR2 as SQIVND (reference sequence).

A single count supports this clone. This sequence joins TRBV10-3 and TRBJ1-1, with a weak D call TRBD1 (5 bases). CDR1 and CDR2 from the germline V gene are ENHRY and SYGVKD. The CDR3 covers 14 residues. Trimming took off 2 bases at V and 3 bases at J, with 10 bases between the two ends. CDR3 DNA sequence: TGTGCCATCAGTGAGGCGGGGCGGGACACTGAAGCTTTCTTT. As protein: CAISEAGRDTEAFF.

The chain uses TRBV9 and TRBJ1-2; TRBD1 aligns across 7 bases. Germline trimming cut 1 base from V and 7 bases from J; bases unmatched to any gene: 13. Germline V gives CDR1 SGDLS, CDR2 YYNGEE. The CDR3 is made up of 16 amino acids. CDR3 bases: TGTGCCAGCAGCGTATTTCGACAGGGTCGTTCCGGTGGCTACACCTTC. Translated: CASSVFRQGRSGGYTF.

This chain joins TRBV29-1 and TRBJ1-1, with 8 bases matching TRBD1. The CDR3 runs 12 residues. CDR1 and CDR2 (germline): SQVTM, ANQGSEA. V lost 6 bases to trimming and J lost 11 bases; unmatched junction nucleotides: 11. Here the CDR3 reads CSVDSAGGMAFF. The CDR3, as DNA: TGCAGCGTCGACAGCGCAGGGGGCATGGCTTTCTTT.

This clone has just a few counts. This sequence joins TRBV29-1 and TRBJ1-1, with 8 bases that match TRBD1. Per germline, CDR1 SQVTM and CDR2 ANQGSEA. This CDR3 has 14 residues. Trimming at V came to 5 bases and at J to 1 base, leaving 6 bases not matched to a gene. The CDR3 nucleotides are TGCAGCGTTTCCGGACAGGGCGGGAACACTGAAGCTTTCTTT. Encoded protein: CSVSGQGGNTEAFF.

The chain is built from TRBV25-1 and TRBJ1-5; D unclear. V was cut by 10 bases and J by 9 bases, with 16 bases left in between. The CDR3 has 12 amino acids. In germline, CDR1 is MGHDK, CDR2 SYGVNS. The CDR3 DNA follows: TGTGCCAACCTCGCTGGCCGCTGGCCCCAGCATTTT. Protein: CANLAGRWPQHF.

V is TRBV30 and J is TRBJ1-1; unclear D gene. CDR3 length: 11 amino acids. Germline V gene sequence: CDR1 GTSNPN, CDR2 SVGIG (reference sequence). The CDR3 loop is CSGGRVTEAFF. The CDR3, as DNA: TGTAGTGGAGGAAGGGTCACTGAAGCTTTCTTT.

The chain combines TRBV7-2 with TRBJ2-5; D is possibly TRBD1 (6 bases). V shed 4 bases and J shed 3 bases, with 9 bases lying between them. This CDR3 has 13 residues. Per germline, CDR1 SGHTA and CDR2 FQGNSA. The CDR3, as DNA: TGTGCCAGCAGCTACACAGGGAAAGAGACCCAGTACTTC. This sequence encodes CASSYTGKETQYF.

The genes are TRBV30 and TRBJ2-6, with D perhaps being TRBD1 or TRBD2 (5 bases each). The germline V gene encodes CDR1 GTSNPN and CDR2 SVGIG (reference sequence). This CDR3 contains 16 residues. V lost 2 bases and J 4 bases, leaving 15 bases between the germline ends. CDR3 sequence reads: CAWSWRGAGGANVLTF. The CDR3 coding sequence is TGTGCCTGGAGTTGGCGAGGGGCAGGGGGGGCCAACGTCCTGACTTTC. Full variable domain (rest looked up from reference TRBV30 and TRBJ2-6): SQTIHQWPATLVQPVGSPLSLECTVEGTSNPNLYWYRQAAGRGLQLLFYSVGIGQISSEVPQNLSASRPQDRQFILSSKKLLLSDSGFYLCAWSWRGAGGANVLTFGAGSRLTVL.

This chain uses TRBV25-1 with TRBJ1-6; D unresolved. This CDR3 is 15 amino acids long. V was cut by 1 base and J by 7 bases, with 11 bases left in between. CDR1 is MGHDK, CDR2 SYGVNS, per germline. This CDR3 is CASSESMEENSPLHF. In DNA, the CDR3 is TGTGCCAGCAGTGAATCCATGGAGGAGAATTCACCCCTCCACTTT. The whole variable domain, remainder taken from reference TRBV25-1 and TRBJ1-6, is EADIYQTPRYLVIGTGKKITLECSQTMGHDKMYWYQQDPGMELHLIHYSYGVNSTEKGDLSSESTVSRIRTEHFPLTLESARPSHTSQYLCASSESMEENSPLHFGNGTRLTVT.

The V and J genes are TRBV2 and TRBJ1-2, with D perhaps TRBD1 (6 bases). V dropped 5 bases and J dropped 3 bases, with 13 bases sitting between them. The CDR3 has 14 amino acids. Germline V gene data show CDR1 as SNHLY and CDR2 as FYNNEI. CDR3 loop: CASSPSGADYGYTF. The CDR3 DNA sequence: TGTGCCAGCAGTCCCTCGGGGGCGGACTATGGCTACACCTTC.

The CDR3 here is CASSPRGTASSSGNTIYF. The CDR3 DNA sequence: TGCGCCAGCAGCCCCCGAGGAACTGCGTCCAGCTCTGGAAACACCATATATTTT. The gene calls are TRBV4-1 and TRBJ1-3; D is unresolved. V lost 4 bases to trimming and J lost 0 bases, with 19 bases between them. CDR1 MGHRA and CDR2 YSYEKL come from the germline V gene. This CDR3 contains 18 residues.

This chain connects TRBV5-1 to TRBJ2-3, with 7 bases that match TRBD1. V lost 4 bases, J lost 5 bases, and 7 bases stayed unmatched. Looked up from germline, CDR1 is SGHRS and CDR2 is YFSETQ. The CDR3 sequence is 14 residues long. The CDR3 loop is CASSHGQDGDTQYF. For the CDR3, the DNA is TGCGCCAGCAGCCACGGACAGGACGGAGATACGCAGTATTTT. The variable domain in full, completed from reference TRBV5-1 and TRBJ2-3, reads KAGVTQTPRYLIKTRGQQVTLSCSPISGHRSVSWYQQTPGQGLQFLFEYFSETQRNKGNFPGRFSGRQFSNSRSEMNVSTLELGDSALYLCASSHGQDGDTQYFGPGTRLTVL.

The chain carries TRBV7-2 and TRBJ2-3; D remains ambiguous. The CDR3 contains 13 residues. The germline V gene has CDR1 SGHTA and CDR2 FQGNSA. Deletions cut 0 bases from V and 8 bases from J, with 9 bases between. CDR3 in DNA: TGTGCCAGCAGCTTAGCTTGGCTGCGTACGCAGTATTTT. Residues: CASSLAWLRTQYF.

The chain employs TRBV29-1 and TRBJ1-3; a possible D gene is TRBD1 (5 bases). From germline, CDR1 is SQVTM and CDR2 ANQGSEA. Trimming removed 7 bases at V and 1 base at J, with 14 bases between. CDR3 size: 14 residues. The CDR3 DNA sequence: TGCAGCGCCTTGAGTAGGGGATCTGGAAACACCATATATTTT. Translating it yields CSALSRGSGNTIYF. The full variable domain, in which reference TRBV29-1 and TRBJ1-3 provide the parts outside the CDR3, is SAVISQKPSRDICQRGTSLTIQCQVDSQVTMMFWYRQQPGQSLTLIATANQGSEATYESGFVIDKFPISRPNLTFSTLTVSNMSPEDSSIYLCSALSRGSGNTIYFGEGSWLTVV.

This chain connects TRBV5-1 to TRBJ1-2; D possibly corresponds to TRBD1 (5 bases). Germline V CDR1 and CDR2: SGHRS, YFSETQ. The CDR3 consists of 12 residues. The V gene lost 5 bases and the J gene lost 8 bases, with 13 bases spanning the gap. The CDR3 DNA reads TGCGCCAGCAGATCGACGACAGAAGGCTACACCTTC. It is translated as CASRSTTEGYTF.

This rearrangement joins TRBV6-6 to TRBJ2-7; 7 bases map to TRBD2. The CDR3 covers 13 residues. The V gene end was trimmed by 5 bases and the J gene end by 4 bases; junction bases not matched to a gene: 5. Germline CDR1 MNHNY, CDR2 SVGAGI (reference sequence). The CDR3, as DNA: TGTGCCAGCAGTCAAGGGAGGGAATACGAGCAGTACTTC. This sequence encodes CASSQGREYEQYF.

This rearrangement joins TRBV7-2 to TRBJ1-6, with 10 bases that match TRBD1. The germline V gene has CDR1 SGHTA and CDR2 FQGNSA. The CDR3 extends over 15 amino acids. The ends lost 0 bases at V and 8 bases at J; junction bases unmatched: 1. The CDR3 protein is CASSLAGQGYSPLHF. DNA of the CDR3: TGTGCCAGCAGCTTAGCGGGACAGGGGTATTCACCCCTCCACTTT.

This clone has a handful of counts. Here the CDR3 DNA reads TGCAGCGTGGCCACAGGGGGCCTAACTAATGAAAAACTGTTTTTT. Translation: CSVATGGLTNEKLFF. This chain uses TRBV29-1 with TRBJ1-4; 9 bases match TRBD1. The length of the CDR3 is 15 residues. CDR1 and CDR2 (germline): SQVTM, ANQGSEA. The V segment lost 6 bases and the J segment 1 base; nucleotides outside the gene matches: 6.

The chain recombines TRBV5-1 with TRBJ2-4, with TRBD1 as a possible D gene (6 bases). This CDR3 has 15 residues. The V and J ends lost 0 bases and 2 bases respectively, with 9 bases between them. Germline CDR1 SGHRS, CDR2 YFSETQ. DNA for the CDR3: TGCGCCAGCAGCTTGGGACAGGCCACCAAAAACATTCAGTACTTC. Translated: CASSLGQATKNIQYF.

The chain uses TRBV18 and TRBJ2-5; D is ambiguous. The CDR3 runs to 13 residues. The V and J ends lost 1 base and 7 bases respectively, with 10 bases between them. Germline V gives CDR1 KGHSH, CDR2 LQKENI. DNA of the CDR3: TGTGCCAGCTCACCACTGGAAGTCGTGACCCAGTACTTC. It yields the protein CASSPLEVVTQYF.

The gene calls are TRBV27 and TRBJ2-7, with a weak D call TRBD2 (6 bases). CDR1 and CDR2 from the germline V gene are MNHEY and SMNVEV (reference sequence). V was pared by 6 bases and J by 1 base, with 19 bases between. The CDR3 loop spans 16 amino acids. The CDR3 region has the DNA TGTGCCAGCAGCACCTATTTTCGGGGGAGATCCTACGAGCAGTACTTC. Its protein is CASSTYFRGRSYEQYF.

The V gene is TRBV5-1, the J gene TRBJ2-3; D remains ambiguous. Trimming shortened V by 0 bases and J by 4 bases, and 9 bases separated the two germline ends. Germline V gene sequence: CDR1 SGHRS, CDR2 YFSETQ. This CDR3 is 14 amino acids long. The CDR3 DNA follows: TGCGCCAGCAGCTTGGAGGCTCTCTCAGATACGCAGTATTTT. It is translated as CASSLEALSDTQYF.

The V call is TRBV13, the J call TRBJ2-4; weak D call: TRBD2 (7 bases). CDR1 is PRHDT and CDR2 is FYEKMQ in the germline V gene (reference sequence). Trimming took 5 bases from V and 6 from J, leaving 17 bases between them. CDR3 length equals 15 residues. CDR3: CASSPRGRGINIQYF. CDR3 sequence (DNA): TGTGCCAGCAGCCCTAGGGGGAGGGGTATAAACATTCAGTACTTC.

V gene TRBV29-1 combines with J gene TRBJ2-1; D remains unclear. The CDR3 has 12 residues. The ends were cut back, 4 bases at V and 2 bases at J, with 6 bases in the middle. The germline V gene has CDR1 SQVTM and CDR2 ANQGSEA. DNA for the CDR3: TGCAGCGTTGCCACCACCTACAATGAGCAGTTCTTC. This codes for CSVATTYNEQFF.

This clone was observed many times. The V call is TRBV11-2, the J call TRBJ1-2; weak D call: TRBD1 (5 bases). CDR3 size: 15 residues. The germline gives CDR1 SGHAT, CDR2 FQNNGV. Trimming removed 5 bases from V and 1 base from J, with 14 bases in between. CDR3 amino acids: CASSRITGINYGYTF. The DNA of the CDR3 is TGTGCCAGCAGCCGGATTACAGGAATTAACTATGGCTACACCTTC. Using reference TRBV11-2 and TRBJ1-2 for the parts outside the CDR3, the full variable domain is EAGVAQSPRYKIIEKRQSVAFWCNPISGHATLYWYQQILGQGPKLLIQFQNNGVVDDSQLPKDRFSAERLKGVDSTLKIQPAKLEDSAVYLCASSRITGINYGYTFGSGTRLTVV.

CDR3 loop: CASSLIPGLAALTQYF. The CDR3, as DNA: TGTGCCAGCAGCCTAATCCCGGGACTAGCGGCCTTAACCCAGTACTTC. The rearrangement uses TRBV11-2 and TRBJ2-5; 11 nucleotides agree with TRBD2. The CDR3 has 16 amino acids. The ends lost 5 bases at V and 8 bases at J; junction bases unmatched: 13. The germline V gene encodes CDR1 SGHAT and CDR2 FQNNGV.